The 21 T cell receptor beta chains listed next were all sequenced from one sample in a study of blood T cell repertoires in COVID-19. The repertoire was sequenced with immunoSEQ multiplex PCR; TCRdb's copy has only in-frame clones and lacks some. The table has nearly 35,000 clones, around nine tenths seen once. Sequencing was performed on peripheral blood. The receptor set was obtained from a man in his 70s with acute or convalescent COVID-19.

The genes are TRBV30 and TRBJ2-6, with D possibly TRBD1 on 5 matching bases. Germline-derived CDR1 and CDR2 are GTSNPN and SVGIG (reference sequence). The CDR3 totals 15 residues. With 2 bases removed from V and 0 bases from J, the gap between germline ends came to 8 bases. DNA for the CDR3: TGTGCCTGGAGTACGGACAACTCTGGGGCCAACGTCCTGACTTTC. It yields the protein CAWSTDNSGANVLTF.

This chain links TRBV18 with TRBJ2-3, with no clear D. Germline V gives CDR1 KGHSH, CDR2 LQKENI. V was shortened by 3 bases and J by 6 bases, with 7 bases between the two germline ends. This CDR3 is 12 amino acids long. The DNA of the CDR3 is TGTGCCAGCTCACCGAGTATGGATACGCAGTATTTT. Translating it yields CASSPSMDTQYF.

The rearrangement uses TRBV6-5 and TRBJ2-2; 8 bases agree with TRBD1. This CDR3 contains 15 residues. V lost 6 bases and J lost 2; bases outside the gene matches: 5. Germline CDR1 and CDR2: MNHEY and SVGAGI. The CDR3 reads CASRLGQANTGELFF. CDR3 coding DNA: TGTGCCAGCAGGTTGGGACAGGCTAACACCGGGGAGCTGTTTTTT.

The rearrangement joins TRBV5-3 to TRBJ1-1; D call uncertain. TRBV5-3 is an open reading frame, and its role is uncertain. This CDR3 contains 14 residues. The V gene lost 0 bases and the J gene lost 10 bases, with 16 bases spanning the gap. The CDR3 loop reads CARSLGVPVRRAFF. The CDR3 region has the DNA TGTGCCAGAAGCTTGGGGGTACCAGTTAGGAGAGCTTTCTTT.

V gene TRBV4-2 combines with J gene TRBJ2-2, with D possibly matching TRBD1 (6 bases). V was trimmed by 3 bases and J by 6 bases, leaving 17 bases between them. Germline CDR1 is LGHNA and CDR2 is YNFKEQ. The CDR3 runs to 16 residues. In DNA form, the CDR3 reads TGTGCCAGCAGCCACTTGAGGGGGAGCTCAGCCGGGGAGCTGTTTTTT. It is translated as CASSHLRGSSAGELFF.

The gene calls are TRBV18 and TRBJ1-4, with a weak D call TRBD1 (5 bases). Germline CDR1 KGHSH, CDR2 LQKENI. This CDR3 has 15 amino acids. The ends were cut back, 3 bases at V and 8 bases at J, with 16 bases in the middle. CDR3 protein: CASSPGQIEGEKLFF. Written as DNA, the CDR3 is TGTGCCAGCTCACCTGGACAAATCGAAGGGGAAAAACTGTTTTTT.

V is TRBV5-1 and J is TRBJ1-6; D unresolved. CDR1 is SGHRS and CDR2 is YFSETQ in the germline V gene. The CDR3 loop spans 15 amino acids. Deletions cut 0 bases from V and 9 bases from J, with 13 bases between. The CDR3 nucleotides are TGCGCCAGCAGCTTGGGCAACGGGGATGGTTCACCCCTCCACTTT. This sequence encodes CASSLGNGDGSPLHF.

This sequence joins TRBV19 and TRBJ1-1, with 12 bases aligning to TRBD1. The CDR3 is 16 amino acids. The V gene's germline CDR1 is LNHDA and CDR2 SQIVND (reference sequence). The J segment lost 5 bases and the V segment lost 5 bases, leaving 9 bases of the junction unmatched. CDR3: CASSLRDRGRLTEAFF. The CDR3 DNA sequence: TGTGCCAGTAGTCTCCGGGACAGGGGGCGTTTGACTGAAGCTTTCTTT.

The chain employs TRBV27 and TRBJ1-2; D call uncertain. Trimming shortened V by 2 bases and J by 8 bases, and 15 bases separated the two germline ends. The CDR3 covers 14 residues. The germline V gene encodes CDR1 MNHEY and CDR2 SMNVEV (reference sequence). The CDR3 coding sequence is TGTGCCAGCAGTTTAATCGGTCGGCAGGAAGGCTACACCTTC. Protein: CASSLIGRQEGYTF.

The chain recombines TRBV24-1 with TRBJ2-1; 7 bases are a match to TRBD2. CDR3 length equals 16 residues. CDR1 is KGHDR and CDR2 is SFDVKD in the germline V gene. Trimming cost V 0 bases and J 5 bases; bases outside gene matches: 6. CDR3 protein: CATSDLRREGNNEQFF. Here the CDR3 DNA reads TGTGCCACCAGTGATTTGAGGAGGGAGGGGAACAATGAGCAGTTCTTC.

CDR3 in amino acids: CASSWAPSSGNTIYF. CDR3 nucleotide sequence: TGTGCCAGCAGCTGGGCTCCTTCCTCTGGAAACACCATATATTTT. The rearrangement joins TRBV5-5 to TRBJ1-3; D gene ambiguous. Germline V gene lookup returns CDR1 SGHKS and CDR2 YYEKEE (reference sequence). The V end was cut by 3 bases, the J end by 0 bases, with 10 bases between. This CDR3 spans 15 amino acids.

The chain couples TRBV7-2 to TRBJ2-7; 11 bases agree with TRBD2. The CDR3 is 15 amino acids. The V gene's germline CDR1 is SGHTA and CDR2 FQGNSA. J lost 3 bases, V lost 5 bases, and 6 bases had no gene match. The CDR3 is CASSILTSGNYEQYF. The CDR3, as DNA: TGTGCCAGCAGCATTTTGACTAGCGGGAACTACGAGCAGTACTTC.

The chain carries TRBV11-1 and TRBJ2-5; 7 bases are shared with TRBD1. The germline V gene has CDR1 SGHAT and CDR2 FQDESV (reference sequence). The CDR3 totals 15 residues. The J segment lost 1 base and the V segment lost 2 bases, leaving 4 bases of the junction unmatched. The CDR3 DNA reads as TGTGCCAGCAGCTTACGGAGACAGGGCCAAGAGACCCAGTACTTC. Protein: CASSLRRQGQETQYF.

This chain connects TRBV25-1 to TRBJ2-5, with 7 bases identical to TRBD2. CDR1 and CDR2 (germline): MGHDK, SYGVNS. The CDR3 extends over 13 amino acids. Trimming took 2 bases from V and 8 from J; bases not matched to a gene: 5. The CDR3 is CASSEPQRGTQYF. CDR3 DNA sequence: TGTGCCAGCAGTGAACCCCAGCGGGGAACCCAGTACTTC.

The chain joins TRBV29-1 to TRBJ1-6; D may be TRBD1 (6 bases). The V end lost 3 bases, the J end lost 9 bases, and 12 bases lay between the germline ends. The CDR3 consists of 13 residues. The germline CDR1 and CDR2 sequences are SQVTM and ANQGSEA. CDR3 nucleotides: TGCAGCGTTGAGGGCCAGGGGACTTCACCCCTCCACTTT. Encoded protein: CSVEGQGTSPLHF.

This clone was picked up one time. The rearrangement links TRBV9 to TRBJ2-1, with D possibly matching TRBD2 (6 bases). The CDR3 length is 18 residues. Trimming removed 0 bases at V and 5 bases at J, with 21 bases between. Germline loops: CDR1 SGDLS, CDR2 YYNGEE. The CDR3 bases are TGTGCCAGCAGCGTAGTCGTGGGTAGCGGCAGTACAAACAATGAGCAGTTCTTC. Amino acids: CASSVVVGSGSTNNEQFF.

This clone occurred a few times. The chain is built from TRBV2 and TRBJ2-5; 8 nucleotides agree with TRBD1. J lost 5 bases, V lost 11 bases, and 7 bases had no gene match. CDR1 is SNHLY, CDR2 FYNNEI, per germline. CDR3 length: 12 residues. The CDR3 loop reads CAGQGAGETQYF. The CDR3 DNA sequence: TGTGCCGGTCAGGGGGCGGGGGAGACCCAGTACTTC. Supplemented by reference TRBV2 and TRBJ2-5, the full variable domain reads EPEVTQTPSHQVTQMGQEVILRCVPISNHLYFYWYRQILGQKVEFLVSFYNNEISEKSEIFDDQFSVERPDGSNFTLKIRSTKLEDSAMYFCAGQGAGETQYFGPGTRLLVL.

The gene calls are TRBV30 and TRBJ1-5; the match to TRBD1 covers 10 bases. The CDR3 is 15 amino acids. The germline V gene has CDR1 GTSNPN and CDR2 SVGIG (reference sequence). Unmatched junction bases numbered 8, after V lost 3 bases and J lost 6 bases. Here the CDR3 reads CAWRIPGTGVQPQHF. As DNA, the CDR3 is TGTGCCTGGAGGATACCGGGGACAGGGGTTCAGCCCCAGCATTTT.

This chain connects TRBV19 to TRBJ2-5, with a tentative D call TRBD2 (7 bases). CDR1 and CDR2 (germline): LNHDA, SQIVND (reference sequence). CDR3 length: 14 amino acids. V was pared by 9 bases and J by 5 bases, with 19 bases between. The CDR3 spells CASRVGGGRETQYF. The CDR3 coding sequence is TGTGCCAGCCGAGTAGGGGGGGGCAGGGAGACCCAGTACTTC.

The V call is TRBV10-1, the J call TRBJ1-3; D possibly corresponds to TRBD1 (5 bases). This CDR3 comprises 13 residues. Trimming left V 4 bases short and J 9 bases short, with 13 bases between. The germline gives CDR1 WNHNN, CDR2 SYGVQD (reference sequence). The chain's CDR3 is CASSGSRQGTIYF. The CDR3 DNA reads TGCGCCAGCAGTGGCAGTCGGCAGGGCACCATATATTTT.

The rearrangement uses TRBV6-1 and TRBJ2-5; TRBD2 agrees at 7 bases. This CDR3 contains 14 residues. Losses at the gene ends were 1 base for V and 5 bases for J; bases not matched to a gene: 4. Germline V lookup: CDR1 MNHNS, CDR2 SASEGT. The CDR3 protein is CASSEGGGIETQYF. In DNA form, the CDR3 reads TGTGCCAGCAGTGAAGGGGGGGGAATCGAGACCCAGTACTTC.